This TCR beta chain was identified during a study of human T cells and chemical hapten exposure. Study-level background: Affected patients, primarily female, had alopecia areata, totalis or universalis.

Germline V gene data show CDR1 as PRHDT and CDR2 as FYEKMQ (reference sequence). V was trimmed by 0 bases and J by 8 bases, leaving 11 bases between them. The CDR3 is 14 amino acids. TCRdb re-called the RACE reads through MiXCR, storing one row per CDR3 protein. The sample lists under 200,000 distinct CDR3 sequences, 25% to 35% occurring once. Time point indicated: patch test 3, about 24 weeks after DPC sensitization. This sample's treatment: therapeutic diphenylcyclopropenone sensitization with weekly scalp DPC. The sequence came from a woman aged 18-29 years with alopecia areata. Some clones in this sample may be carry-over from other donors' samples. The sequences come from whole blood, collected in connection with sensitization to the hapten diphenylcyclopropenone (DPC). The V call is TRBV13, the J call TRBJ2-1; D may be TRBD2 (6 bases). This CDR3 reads CASSLGRRDDEQFF. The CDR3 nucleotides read TGTGCCAGCAGCTTAGGAAGGCGGGACGATGAGCAGTTCTTC. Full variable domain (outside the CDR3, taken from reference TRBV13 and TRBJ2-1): AAGVIQSPRHLIKEKRETATLKCYPIPRHDTVYWYQQGPGQDPQFLISFYEKMQSDKGSIPDRFSAQQFSDYHSELNMSSLELGDSALYFCASSLGRRDDEQFFGPGTRLTVL.